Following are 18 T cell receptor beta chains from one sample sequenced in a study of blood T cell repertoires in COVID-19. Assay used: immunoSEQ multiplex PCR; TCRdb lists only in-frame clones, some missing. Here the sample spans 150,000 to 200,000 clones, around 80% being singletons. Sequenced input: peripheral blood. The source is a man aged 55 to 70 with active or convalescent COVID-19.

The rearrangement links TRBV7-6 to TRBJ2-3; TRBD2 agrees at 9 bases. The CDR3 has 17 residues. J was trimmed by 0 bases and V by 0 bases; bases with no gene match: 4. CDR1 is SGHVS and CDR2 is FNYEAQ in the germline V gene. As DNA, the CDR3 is TGTGCCAGCAGCTTAGCTAGCGGGGGAACTAGCACAGATACGCAGTATTTT. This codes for CASSLASGGTSTDTQYF.

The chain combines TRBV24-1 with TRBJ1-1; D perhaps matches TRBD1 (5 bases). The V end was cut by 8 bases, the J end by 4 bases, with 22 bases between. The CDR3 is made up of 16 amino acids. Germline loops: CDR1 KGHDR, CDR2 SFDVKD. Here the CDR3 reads CATIRSQGPSGTEAFF. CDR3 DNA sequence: TGTGCCACCATTCGATCTCAGGGCCCTTCAGGCACTGAAGCTTTCTTT.

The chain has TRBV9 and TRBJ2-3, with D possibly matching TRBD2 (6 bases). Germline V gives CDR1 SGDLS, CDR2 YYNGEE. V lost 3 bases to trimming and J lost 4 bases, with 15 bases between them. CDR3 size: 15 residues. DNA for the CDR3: TGTGCCAGCAGCGCCCTTGCGGGGAGAGCAGATACGCAGTATTTT. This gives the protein CASSALAGRADTQYF.

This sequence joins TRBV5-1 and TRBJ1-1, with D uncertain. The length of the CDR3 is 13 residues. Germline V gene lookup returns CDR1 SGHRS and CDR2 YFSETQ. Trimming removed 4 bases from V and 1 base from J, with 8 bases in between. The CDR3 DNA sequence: TGCGCCAGCAGCATGGACGGGAACACTGAAGCTTTCTTT. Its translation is CASSMDGNTEAFF.

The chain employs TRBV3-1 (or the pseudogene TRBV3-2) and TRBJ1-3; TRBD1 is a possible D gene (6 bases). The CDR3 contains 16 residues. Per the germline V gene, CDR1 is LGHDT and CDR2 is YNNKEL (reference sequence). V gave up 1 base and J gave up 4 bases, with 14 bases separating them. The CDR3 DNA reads TGTGCCAGCAGCCAAGGTGGGGGCGGCGGAGGAAACACCATATATTTT. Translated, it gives CASSQGGGGGGNTIYF.

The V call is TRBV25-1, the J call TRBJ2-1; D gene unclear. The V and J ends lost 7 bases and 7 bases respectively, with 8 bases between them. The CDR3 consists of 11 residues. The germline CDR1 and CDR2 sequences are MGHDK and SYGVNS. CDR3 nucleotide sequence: TGTGCCAGCATAGAGTTAAATGAGCAGTTCTTC. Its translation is CASIELNEQFF.

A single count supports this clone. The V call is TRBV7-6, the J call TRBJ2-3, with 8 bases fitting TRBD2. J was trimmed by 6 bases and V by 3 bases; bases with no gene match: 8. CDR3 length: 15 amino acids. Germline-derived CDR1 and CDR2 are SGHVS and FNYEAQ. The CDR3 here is CASSLTSDPRDTQYF. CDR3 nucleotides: TGTGCCAGCAGCTTGACTAGCGACCCGAGGGATACGCAGTATTTT. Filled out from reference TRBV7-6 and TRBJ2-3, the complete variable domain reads GAGVSQSPRYKVTKRGQDVALRCDPISGHVSLYWYRQALGQGPEFLTYFNYEAQQDKSGLPNDRFSAERPEGSISTLTIQRTEQRDSAMYRCASSLTSDPRDTQYFGPGTRLTVL.

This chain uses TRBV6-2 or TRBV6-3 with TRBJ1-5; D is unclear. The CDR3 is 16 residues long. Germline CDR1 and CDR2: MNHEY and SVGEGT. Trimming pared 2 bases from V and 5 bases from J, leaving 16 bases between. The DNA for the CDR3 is TGTGCCAGCAGTTACCTCGCCAGGCTGGTGGATCAGCCCCAGCATTTT. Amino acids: CASSYLARLVDQPQHF.

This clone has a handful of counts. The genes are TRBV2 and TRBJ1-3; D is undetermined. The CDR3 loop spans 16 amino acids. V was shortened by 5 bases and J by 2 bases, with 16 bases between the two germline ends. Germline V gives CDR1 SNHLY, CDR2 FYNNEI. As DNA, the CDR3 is TGTGCCAGCAGTCCTTCCTTAGCTCGGGCTGGAAACACCATATATTTT. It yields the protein CASSPSLARAGNTIYF.

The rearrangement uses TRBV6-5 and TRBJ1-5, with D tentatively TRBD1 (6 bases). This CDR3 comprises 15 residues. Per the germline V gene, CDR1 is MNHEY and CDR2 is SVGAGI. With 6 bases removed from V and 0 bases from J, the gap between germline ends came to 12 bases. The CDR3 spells CASRPDRLSNQPQHF. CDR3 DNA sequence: TGTGCCAGCAGACCGGACAGACTTAGCAATCAGCCCCAGCATTTT.

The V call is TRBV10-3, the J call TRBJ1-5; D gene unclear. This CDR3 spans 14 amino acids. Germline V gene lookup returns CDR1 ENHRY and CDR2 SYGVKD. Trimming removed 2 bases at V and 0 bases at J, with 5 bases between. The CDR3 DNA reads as TGTGCCATCAGTGAGGCGGATAGCAATCAGCCCCAGCATTTT. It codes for CAISEADSNQPQHF.

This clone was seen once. The CDR3 region is CASSSGQREGGELFF. CDR3 nucleotides: TGTGCCAGCAGCTCGGGACAAAGAGAGGGCGGGGAGCTGTTTTTT. The chain has TRBV7-2 and TRBJ2-2, with D possibly being TRBD1 (6 bases). CDR3 length: 15 residues. Trimming took off 4 bases at V and 7 bases at J, with 16 bases between the two ends. CDR1 and CDR2 (germline): SGHTA, FQGNSA.

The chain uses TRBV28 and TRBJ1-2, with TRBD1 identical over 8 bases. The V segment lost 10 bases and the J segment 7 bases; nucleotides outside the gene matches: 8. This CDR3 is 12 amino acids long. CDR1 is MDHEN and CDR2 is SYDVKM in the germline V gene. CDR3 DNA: TGTGCCATGCGGACAGGGACAGGTGGCTACACCTTC. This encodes CAMRTGTGGYTF.

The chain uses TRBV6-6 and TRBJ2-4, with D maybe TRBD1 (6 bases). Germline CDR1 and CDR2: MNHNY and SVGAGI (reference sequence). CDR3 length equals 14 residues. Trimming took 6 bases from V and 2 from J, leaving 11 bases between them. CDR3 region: CASSNREPKNIQYF. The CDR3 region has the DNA TGTGCCAGCAGCAACAGGGAACCCAAAAACATTCAGTACTTC.

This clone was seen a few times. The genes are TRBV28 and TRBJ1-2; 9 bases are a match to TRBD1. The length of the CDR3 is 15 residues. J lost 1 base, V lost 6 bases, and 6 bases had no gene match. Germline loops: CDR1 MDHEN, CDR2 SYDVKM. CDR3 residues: CASSTGQGNNYGYTF. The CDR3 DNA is TGTGCCAGCAGCACGGGACAGGGTAATAACTATGGCTACACCTTC.

CDR3 protein: CASSVDRENTGELFF. The DNA of the CDR3 is TGTGCCAGCAGCGTCGACAGGGAGAACACCGGGGAGCTGTTTTTT. The rearrangement uses TRBV7-3 and TRBJ2-2; 7 bases fit TRBD1. The CDR3 is 15 residues long. The junction had 4 bases not matched to a gene; V was cut back by 5 bases and J by 1 base. Germline CDR1 is SGHTA and CDR2 is FQGTGA.

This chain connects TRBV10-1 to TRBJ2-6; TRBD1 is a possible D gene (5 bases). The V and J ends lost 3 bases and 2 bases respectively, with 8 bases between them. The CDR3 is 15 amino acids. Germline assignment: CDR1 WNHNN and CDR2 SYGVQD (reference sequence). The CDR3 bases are TGCGCCAGCAGTGAATCCAGGGCTGGGGCCAACGTCCTGACTTTC. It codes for CASSESRAGANVLTF.

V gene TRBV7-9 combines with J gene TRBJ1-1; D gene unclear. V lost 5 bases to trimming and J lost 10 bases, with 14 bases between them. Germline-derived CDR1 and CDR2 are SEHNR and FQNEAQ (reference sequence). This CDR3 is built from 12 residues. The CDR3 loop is CASSASAPGAFF. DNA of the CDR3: TGTGCCAGCAGCGCCAGTGCCCCGGGAGCTTTCTTT.